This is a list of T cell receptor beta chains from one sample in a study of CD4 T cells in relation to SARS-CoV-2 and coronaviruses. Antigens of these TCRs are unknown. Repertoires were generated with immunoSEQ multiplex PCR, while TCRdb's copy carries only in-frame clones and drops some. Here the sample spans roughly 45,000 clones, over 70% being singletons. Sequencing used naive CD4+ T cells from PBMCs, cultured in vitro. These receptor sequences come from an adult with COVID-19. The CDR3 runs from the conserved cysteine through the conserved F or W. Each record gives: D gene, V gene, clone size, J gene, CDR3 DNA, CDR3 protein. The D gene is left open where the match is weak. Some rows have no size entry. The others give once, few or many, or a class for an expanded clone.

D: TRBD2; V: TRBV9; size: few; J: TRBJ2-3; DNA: TGTGCCAGCAGCGCCCGACTAGCGGGAAGTGCAGATACGCAGTATTTT; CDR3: CASSARLAGSADTQYF
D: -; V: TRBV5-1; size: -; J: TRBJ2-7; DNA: TGCGCCAGCAGCTTGACACAGAGGAGCTCCTACGAGCAGTACTTC; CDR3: CASSLTQRSSYEQYF
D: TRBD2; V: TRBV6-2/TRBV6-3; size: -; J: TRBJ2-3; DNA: TGTGCCAGCAGCGTCGAGGTTGGCGGGAGGAGACCCACAGATACGCAGTATTTT; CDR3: CASSVEVGGRRPTDTQYF
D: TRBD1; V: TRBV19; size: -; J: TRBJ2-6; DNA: TGTGCCAGTAGTGCGGACAGGGGCGCCCTCGGTGGGGCCAACGTCCTGACTTTC; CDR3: CASSADRGALGGANVLTF
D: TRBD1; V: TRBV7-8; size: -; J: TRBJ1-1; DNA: TGTGCCAGCAGCCCCCACGAAGGGACAGGGATTAGAAGAGCTTTCTTT; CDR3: CASSPHEGTGIRRAFF
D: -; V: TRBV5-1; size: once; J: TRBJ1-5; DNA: TGCGCCAGCAGCACGCTCCCTGATAGCAATCAGCCCCAGCATTTT; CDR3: CASSTLPDSNQPQHF
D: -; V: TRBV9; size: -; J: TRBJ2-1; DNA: TGTGCCAGCAGCGTAAACAGGGACAATGAGCAGTTCTTC; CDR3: CASSVNRDNEQFF
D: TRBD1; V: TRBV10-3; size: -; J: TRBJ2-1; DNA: TGTGCCATCAGAGACGGACAGGGCGACAATGAGCAGTTCTTC; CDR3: CAIRDGQGDNEQFF
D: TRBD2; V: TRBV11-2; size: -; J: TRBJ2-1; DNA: TGTGCCAGCAGCTTAGAGTCTAGCGGGAGCTATGAGCAGTTCTTC; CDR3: CASSLESSGSYEQFF
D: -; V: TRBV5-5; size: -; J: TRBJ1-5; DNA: TGTGCCAGCAGCCCAACAGGGTTGAATCAGCCCCAGCATTTT; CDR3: CASSPTGLNQPQHF
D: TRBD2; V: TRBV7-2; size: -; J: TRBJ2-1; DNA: TGTGCCAGCAGCTTGGGCGGGAGGAGGGGAGTTGAGCAGTTCTTC; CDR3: CASSLGGRRGVEQFF
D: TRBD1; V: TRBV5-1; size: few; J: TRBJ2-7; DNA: TGCGCCAGCAGCGTGCAGACAGGGGGCTATTATTACGAGCAGTACTTC; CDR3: CASSVQTGGYYYEQYF
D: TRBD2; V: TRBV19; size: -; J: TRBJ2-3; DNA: TGTGCCAGTAGTGTAGCGGGAGTGAGCACAGATACGCAGTATTTT; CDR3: CASSVAGVSTDTQYF
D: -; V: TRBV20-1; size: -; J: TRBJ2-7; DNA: TGCAGTGCTAGTGCGGACTCACCGAGGGAGCAGTACTTC; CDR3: CSASADSPREQYF